A selection of T cell receptor beta chains follows, all from one sample in a study of cytomegalovirus exposure and HLA in healthy donors. Assay used: immunoSEQ multiplex PCR; TCRdb lists only in-frame clones, some missing. The sample consists of about 200,000 clones, around 82% of them appearing once. The sequenced material came from PBMCs. All receptors derive from a man between 40 and 49 years old in good health and CMV-seropositive. The conserved cysteine and the conserved F or W are not part of the CDR3 here. The order of the fields is clone size, J gene, V gene, D gene, CDR3 protein. The D gene is left open where the match is weak. Size is stated for part of the rows, as once, few or many counts, or as a class when the clone is expanded.

clone_size: .
j_call: TRBJ2-7
v_call: TRBV7-9
d_call: .
cdr3_aa: ASSARQGLDSYEQY

clone_size: .
j_call: TRBJ2-7
v_call: TRBV19
d_call: TRBD2
cdr3_aa: ASTLTPAGVPNEQY

clone_size: .
j_call: TRBJ2-5
v_call: TRBV28
d_call: TRBD2
cdr3_aa: ASSRTSGRVGETQY

clone_size: .
j_call: .
v_call: TRBV7-2
d_call: TRBD2
cdr3_aa: ASSFTWAQREGYEQY

clone_size: .
j_call: .
v_call: TRBV18
d_call: TRBD2
cdr3_aa: ASSSGLARYEQY

clone_size: few
j_call: TRBJ2-7
v_call: TRBV7-6
d_call: .
cdr3_aa: ASSLDPGDYEQY

clone_size: .
j_call: TRBJ2-5
v_call: TRBV5-1
d_call: TRBD2
cdr3_aa: ASSLPGGETQY

clone_size: .
j_call: TRBJ1-4
v_call: TRBV7-9
d_call: .
cdr3_aa: ASSLDQGRSEKLF

clone_size: .
j_call: TRBJ1-2
v_call: TRBV7-8
d_call: TRBD1
cdr3_aa: ASSRTRGLNGYT

clone_size: .
j_call: TRBJ1-1
v_call: TRBV28
d_call: .
cdr3_aa: ASIKGGINTEAF

clone_size: few
j_call: TRBJ2-1
v_call: TRBV7-2
d_call: .
cdr3_aa: ASSPGALRSYNEQF

clone_size: .
j_call: TRBJ2-7
v_call: TRBV29-1
d_call: .
cdr3_aa: SVEGDRIPYEQY

clone_size: .
j_call: TRBJ2-7
v_call: TRBV19
d_call: .
cdr3_aa: ASSTTDSYEQY

clone_size: .
j_call: TRBJ1-6
v_call: TRBV19
d_call: TRBD1
cdr3_aa: ASTEGQGRSPLH

clone_size: .
j_call: TRBJ1-2
v_call: TRBV5-1
d_call: .
cdr3_aa: ASRSDSWNYGYT

clone_size: .
j_call: TRBJ1-6
v_call: TRBV5-5
d_call: .
cdr3_aa: ASSLERSSYNSPLH

clone_size: .
j_call: TRBJ1-5
v_call: TRBV5-1
d_call: .
cdr3_aa: ASSFFPNQPQH

clone_size: .
j_call: TRBJ2-1
v_call: TRBV7-8
d_call: TRBD1
cdr3_aa: ASSLYRGEYNEQF

clone_size: .
j_call: TRBJ2-7
v_call: TRBV14
d_call: .
cdr3_aa: ASSVGYEQY

clone_size: .
j_call: TRBJ1-5
v_call: TRBV10-3
d_call: TRBD1
cdr3_aa: AISDGQGGQPQH

clone_size: .
j_call: TRBJ2-1
v_call: TRBV2
d_call: TRBD2
cdr3_aa: ASSGLVRSYNEQF

clone_size: .
j_call: TRBJ2-7
v_call: TRBV6-5
d_call: .
cdr3_aa: ASSYTRVGYEQY

clone_size: .
j_call: TRBJ2-7
v_call: TRBV5-1
d_call: .
cdr3_aa: ASSSPGRISYEQY